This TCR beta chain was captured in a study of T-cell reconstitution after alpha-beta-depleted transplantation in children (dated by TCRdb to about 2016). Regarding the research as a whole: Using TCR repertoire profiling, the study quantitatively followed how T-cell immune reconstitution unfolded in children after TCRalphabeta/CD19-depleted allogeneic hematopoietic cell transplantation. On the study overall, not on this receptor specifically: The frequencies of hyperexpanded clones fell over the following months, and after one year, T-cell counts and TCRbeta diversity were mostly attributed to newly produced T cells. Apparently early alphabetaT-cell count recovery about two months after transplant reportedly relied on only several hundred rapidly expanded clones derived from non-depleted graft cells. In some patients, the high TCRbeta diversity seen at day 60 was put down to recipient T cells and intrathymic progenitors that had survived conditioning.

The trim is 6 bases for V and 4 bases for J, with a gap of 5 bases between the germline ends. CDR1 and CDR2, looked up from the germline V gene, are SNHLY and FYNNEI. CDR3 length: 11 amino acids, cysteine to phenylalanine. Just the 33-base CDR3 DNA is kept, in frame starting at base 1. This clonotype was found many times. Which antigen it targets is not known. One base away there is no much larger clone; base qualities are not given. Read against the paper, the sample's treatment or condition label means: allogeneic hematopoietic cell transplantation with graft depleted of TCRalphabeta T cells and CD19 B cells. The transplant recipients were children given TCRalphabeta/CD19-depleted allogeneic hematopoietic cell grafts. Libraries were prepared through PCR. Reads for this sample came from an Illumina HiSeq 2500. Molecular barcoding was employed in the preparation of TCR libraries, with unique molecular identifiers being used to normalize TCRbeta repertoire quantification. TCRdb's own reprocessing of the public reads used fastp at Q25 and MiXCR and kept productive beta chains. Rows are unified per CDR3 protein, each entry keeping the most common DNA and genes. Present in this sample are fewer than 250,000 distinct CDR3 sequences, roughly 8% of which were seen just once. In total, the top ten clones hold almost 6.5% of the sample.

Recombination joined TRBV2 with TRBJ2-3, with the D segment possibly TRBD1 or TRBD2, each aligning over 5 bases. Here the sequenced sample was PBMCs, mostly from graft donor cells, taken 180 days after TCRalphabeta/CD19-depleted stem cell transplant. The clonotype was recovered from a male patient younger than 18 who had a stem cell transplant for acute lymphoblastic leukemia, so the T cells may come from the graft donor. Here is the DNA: TGTGCCAGCAGGGGGGCAGATACGCAGTATTTT. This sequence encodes CASRGADTQYF.